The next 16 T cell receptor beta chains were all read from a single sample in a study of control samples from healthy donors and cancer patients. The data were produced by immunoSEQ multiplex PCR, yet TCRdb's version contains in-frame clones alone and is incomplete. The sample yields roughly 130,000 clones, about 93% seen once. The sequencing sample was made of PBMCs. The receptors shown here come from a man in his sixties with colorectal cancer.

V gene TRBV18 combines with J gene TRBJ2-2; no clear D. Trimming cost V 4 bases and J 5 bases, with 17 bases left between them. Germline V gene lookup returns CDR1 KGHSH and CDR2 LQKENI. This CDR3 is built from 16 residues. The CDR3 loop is CASSRIEPEITGELFF. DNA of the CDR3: TGTGCCAGCTCACGGATTGAGCCCGAGATAACCGGGGAGCTGTTTTTT. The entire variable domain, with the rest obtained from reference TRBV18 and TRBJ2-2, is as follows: NAGVMQNPRHLVRRRGQEARLRCSPMKGHSHVYWYRQLPEEGLKFMVYLQKENIIDESGMPKERFSAEFPKEGPSILRIQQVVRGDSAAYFCASSRIEPEITGELFFGEGSRLTVL.

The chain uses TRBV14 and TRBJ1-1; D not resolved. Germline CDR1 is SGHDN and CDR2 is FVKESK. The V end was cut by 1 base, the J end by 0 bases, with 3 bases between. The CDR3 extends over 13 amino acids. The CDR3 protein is CASSQVVNTEAFF. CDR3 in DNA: TGTGCCAGCAGCCAAGTGGTGAACACTGAAGCTTTCTTT.

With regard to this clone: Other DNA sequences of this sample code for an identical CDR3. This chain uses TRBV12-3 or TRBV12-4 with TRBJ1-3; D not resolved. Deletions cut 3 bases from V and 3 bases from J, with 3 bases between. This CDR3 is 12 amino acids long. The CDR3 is CASSFGGNTIYF. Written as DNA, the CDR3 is TGTGCCAGCAGTTTCGGTGGAAACACCATATATTTT.

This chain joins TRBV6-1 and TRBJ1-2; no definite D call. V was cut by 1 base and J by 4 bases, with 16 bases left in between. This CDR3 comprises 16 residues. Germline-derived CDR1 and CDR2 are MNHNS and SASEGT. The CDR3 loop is CASSEEYEDRSYGYTF. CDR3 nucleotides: TGTGCCAGCAGTGAAGAATATGAGGATCGAAGCTATGGCTACACCTTC.

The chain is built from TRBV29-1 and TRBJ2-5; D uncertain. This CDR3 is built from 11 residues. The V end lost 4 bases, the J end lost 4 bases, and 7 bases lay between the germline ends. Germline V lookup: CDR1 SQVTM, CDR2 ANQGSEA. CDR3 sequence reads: CSVVPRETQYF. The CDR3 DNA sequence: TGCAGCGTTGTCCCCCGAGAGACCCAGTACTTC.

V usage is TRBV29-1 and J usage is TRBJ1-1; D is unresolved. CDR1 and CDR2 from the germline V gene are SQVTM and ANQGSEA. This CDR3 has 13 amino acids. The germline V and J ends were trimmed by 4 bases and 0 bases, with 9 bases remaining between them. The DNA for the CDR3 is TGCAGCGTTGTACCGCTGATGAACACTGAAGCTTTCTTT. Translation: CSVVPLMNTEAFF.

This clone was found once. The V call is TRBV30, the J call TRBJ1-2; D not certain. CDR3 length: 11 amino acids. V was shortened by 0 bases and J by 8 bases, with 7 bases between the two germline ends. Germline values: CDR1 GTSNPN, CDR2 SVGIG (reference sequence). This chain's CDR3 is CAWSVHPGYTF. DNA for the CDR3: TGTGCCTGGAGTGTACACCCCGGCTACACCTTC.

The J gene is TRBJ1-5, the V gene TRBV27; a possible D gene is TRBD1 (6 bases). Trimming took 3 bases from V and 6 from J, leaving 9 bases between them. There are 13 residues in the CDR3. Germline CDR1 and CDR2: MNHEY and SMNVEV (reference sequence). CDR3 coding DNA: TGTGCCAGCAGTTTGGAAGGGGGTCAGCCCCAGCATTTT. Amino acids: CASSLEGGQPQHF.

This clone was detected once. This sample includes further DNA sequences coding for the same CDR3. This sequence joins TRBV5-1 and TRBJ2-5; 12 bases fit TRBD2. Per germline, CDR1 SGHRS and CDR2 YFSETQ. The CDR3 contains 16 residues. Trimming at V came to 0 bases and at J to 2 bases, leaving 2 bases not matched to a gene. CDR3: CASSLALAGGQETQYF. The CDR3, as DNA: TGCGCCAGCAGCTTGGCCCTAGCGGGGGGGCAAGAGACCCAGTACTTC.

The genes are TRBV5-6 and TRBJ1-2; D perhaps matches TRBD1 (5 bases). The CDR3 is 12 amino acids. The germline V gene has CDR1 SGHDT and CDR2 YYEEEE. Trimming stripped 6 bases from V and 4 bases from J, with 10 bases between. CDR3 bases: TGTGCCAGCACCAGGGATTCCTATGGCTACACCTTC. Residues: CASTRDSYGYTF.

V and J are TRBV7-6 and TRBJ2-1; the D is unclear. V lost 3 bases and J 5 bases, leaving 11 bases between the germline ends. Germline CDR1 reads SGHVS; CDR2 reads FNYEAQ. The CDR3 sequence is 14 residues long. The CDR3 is CASSLFVSDNEQFF. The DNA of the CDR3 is TGTGCCAGCAGCTTGTTCGTTTCGGACAATGAGCAGTTCTTC.

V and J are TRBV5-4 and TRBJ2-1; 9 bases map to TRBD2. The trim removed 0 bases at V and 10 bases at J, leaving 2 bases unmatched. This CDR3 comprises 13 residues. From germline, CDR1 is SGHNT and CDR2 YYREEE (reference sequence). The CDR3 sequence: CASSLAGLAEQFF. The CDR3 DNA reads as TGTGCCAGCAGCTTGGCCGGACTAGCGGAGCAGTTCTTC.

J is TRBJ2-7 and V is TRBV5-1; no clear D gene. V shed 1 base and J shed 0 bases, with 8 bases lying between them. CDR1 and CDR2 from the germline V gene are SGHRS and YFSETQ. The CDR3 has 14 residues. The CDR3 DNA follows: TGCGCCAGCAGCTTGTTCTCAAACTCCTACGAGCAGTACTTC. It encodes CASSLFSNSYEQYF. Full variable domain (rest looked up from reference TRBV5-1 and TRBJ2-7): KAGVTQTPRYLIKTRGQQVTLSCSPISGHRSVSWYQQTPGQGLQFLFEYFSETQRNKGNFPGRFSGRQFSNSRSEMNVSTLELGDSALYLCASSLFSNSYEQYFGPGTRLTVT.

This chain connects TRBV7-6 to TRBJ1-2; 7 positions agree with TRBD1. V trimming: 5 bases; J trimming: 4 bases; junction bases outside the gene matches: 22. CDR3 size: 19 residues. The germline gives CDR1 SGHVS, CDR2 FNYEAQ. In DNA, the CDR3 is TGTGCCAGCAGCCCTAGGACAGAAACAGGGGCCCGGACGATCTATGGCTACACCTTC. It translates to CASSPRTETGARTIYGYTF.

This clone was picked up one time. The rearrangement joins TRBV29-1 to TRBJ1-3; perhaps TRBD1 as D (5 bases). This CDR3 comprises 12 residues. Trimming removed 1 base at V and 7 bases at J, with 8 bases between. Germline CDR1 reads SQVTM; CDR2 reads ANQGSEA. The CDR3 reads CSVEGAGNTIYF. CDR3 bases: TGCAGCGTTGAAGGGGCAGGGAACACCATATATTTT.

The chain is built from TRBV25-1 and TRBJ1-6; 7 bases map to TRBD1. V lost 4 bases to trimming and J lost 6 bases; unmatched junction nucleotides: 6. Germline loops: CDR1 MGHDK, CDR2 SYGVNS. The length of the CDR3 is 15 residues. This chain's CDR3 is CASSGLWDSNSPLHF. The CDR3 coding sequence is TGTGCCAGCAGTGGACTATGGGACAGTAATTCACCCCTCCACTTT.